These T cell receptor beta chains were read from a single sample in a study of blood T cell repertoires in COVID-19. Assay used: immunoSEQ multiplex PCR; TCRdb lists only in-frame clones, some missing. The sample has 450,000 or so clones, approximately 90% seen once. The sequenced material came from peripheral blood. The receptors shown here come from a man younger than 30 with COVID-19, enrolled during active disease. CDR3s include the opening cysteine and the closing phenylalanine or tryptophan. Fields, in order: V gene, J gene, CDR3 protein.

v_gene: TRBV18
j_gene: TRBJ1-1
CDR3aa: CASSPGTGGAEAFF

v_gene: TRBV2
j_gene: TRBJ1-1
CDR3aa: CASSRGAGTSNTEAFF

v_gene: TRBV7-9
j_gene: TRBJ2-1
CDR3aa: CASSLDGGDEQFF

v_gene: TRBV10-2
j_gene: TRBJ2-7
CDR3aa: CASSEQGTLREQYF

v_gene: TRBV6-5
j_gene: TRBJ2-1
CDR3aa: CASRTTGTGADEQFF

v_gene: TRBV6-4
j_gene: TRBJ1-2
CDR3aa: CASSKGGGYGYTF

v_gene: TRBV7-3
j_gene: TRBJ2-1
CDR3aa: CASSSRQGFSSYNEQFF

v_gene: TRBV19
j_gene: TRBJ2-1
CDR3aa: CASSISSGTYNEQFF

v_gene: TRBV7-5
j_gene: TRBJ2-3
CDR3aa: CVRSLAGTSGTTNTDTQYF

v_gene: TRBV5-8
j_gene: TRBJ2-5
CDR3aa: CASSLGADRQETQYF

v_gene: TRBV24-1
j_gene: TRBJ2-3
CDR3aa: CATSEGAGGYTDTQYF

v_gene: TRBV27
j_gene: TRBJ2-1
CDR3aa: CASSLYGGEQFF

v_gene: TRBV6-5
j_gene: TRBJ2-1
CDR3aa: CASRTSLGGYNEQFF

v_gene: TRBV5-1
j_gene: TRBJ1-1
CDR3aa: CASSRGEYNSNTEAFF

v_gene: TRBV7-2
j_gene: TRBJ2-7
CDR3aa: CASSWARGTREQYF

v_gene: TRBV19
j_gene: TRBJ1-5
CDR3aa: CASSGTGGGQPQHF

v_gene: TRBV6-6
j_gene: TRBJ2-7
CDR3aa: CASRKQTGTYEQYF